Here is one T cell receptor (beta chain) with its context. Produced via immunoSEQ multiplex PCR; TCRdb's table is partial and in-frame only. The sample carries about 60,000 clones, under 95% recorded once. This sample was taken from a study of control samples from healthy donors and cancer patients. There are 13 residues in the CDR3. Trimming at V came to 6 bases and at J to 5 bases, leaving 6 bases not matched to a gene. The sample comprised PBMCs. J is TRBJ1-1 and V is TRBV12-3 or TRBV12-4, with TRBD1 identical over 7 bases. The clonotype comes from a man aged 40-50 years with colorectal cancer. The CDR3, as DNA: TGTGCCAGCAGCCAACAGGGGCGAACTGAAGCTTTCTTT. Its protein product is CASSQQGRTEAFF.